Shown below are 28 T cell receptor beta chains from a single sample sequenced in a study of T cell clones after liver transplantation. Sequenced by immunoSEQ multiplex PCR; TCRdb stores in-frame clones only, minus some. The top ten clones hold over 2% of a sample with tens of thousands of clones, 80% to 90% of them seen once. Material: CD4+ T cells from blood, obtained around 48 months after liver transplant. The receptors stem from a human patient who received a liver transplant. Some T cells may be provided by the graft donor.

The genes are TRBV7-7 and TRBJ2-3; the D gene is possibly TRBD1 (6 bases). The CDR3 loop spans 15 amino acids. Per the germline V gene, CDR1 is SSHAT and CDR2 is FNYEAQ (reference sequence). The V end was cut by 5 bases, the J end by 4 bases, with 16 bases between. CDR3 protein: CASSKDRDPSDTQYF. The CDR3 region has the DNA TGTGCCAGCAGCAAGGACAGAGATCCATCAGATACGCAGTATTTT.

The chain joins TRBV19 to TRBJ1-5, with 7 bases identical to TRBD1. V trimming: 3 bases; J trimming: 3 bases; junction bases outside the gene matches: 5. The CDR3 is 15 amino acids. Germline V gene sequence: CDR1 LNHDA, CDR2 SQIVND (reference sequence). DNA for the CDR3: TGTGCCAGTAGTATTGCACAGGGGTTCAATCAGCCCCAGCATTTT. Translated, it gives CASSIAQGFNQPQHF.

The chain combines TRBV5-1 with TRBJ2-1; D perhaps matches TRBD1 (5 bases). Deletions cut 2 bases from V and 5 bases from J, with 5 bases between. CDR3 size: 12 residues. Germline CDR1 is SGHRS and CDR2 is YFSETQ. Here the CDR3 reads CASSLQDNEQFF. The CDR3 DNA is TGCGCCAGCAGCTTACAGGACAATGAGCAGTTCTTC.

This chain connects TRBV15 to TRBJ2-3, with D possibly matching TRBD2 (5 bases). Germline loops: CDR1 LNHNV, CDR2 YYDKDF (reference sequence). V lost 0 bases and J 2 bases, leaving 15 bases between the germline ends. This CDR3 has 17 amino acids. In DNA, the CDR3 is TGTGCCACCAGCAGAGAGGGGAGTCGGGCAGCCACAGATACGCAGTATTTT. This translates into CATSREGSRAATDTQYF. The whole variable domain, filled in from reference TRBV15 and TRBJ2-3, reads DAMVIQNPRYQVTQFGKPVTLSCSQTLNHNVMYWYQQKSSQAPKLLFHYYDKDFNNEADTPDNFQSRRPNTSFCFLDIRSPGLGDTAMYLCATSREGSRAATDTQYFGPGTRLTVL.

The chain combines TRBV7-2 with TRBJ2-2, with TRBD2 matching 9 bases. The CDR3 is made up of 15 amino acids. V trimming: 4 bases; J trimming: 6 bases; junction bases outside the gene matches: 6. Germline CDR1 SGHTA, CDR2 FQGNSA. CDR3 sequence reads: CASSSLRGGAGELFF. In DNA, the CDR3 is TGTGCCAGCAGCTCCTTGCGGGGGGGCGCCGGGGAGCTGTTTTTT.

The chain joins TRBV7-8 to TRBJ1-1; D not certain. Germline CDR1 SGHVS, CDR2 FQNEAQ. This CDR3 has 15 residues. V was pared by 0 bases and J by 0 bases, with 8 bases between. DNA of the CDR3: TGTGCCAGCAGCTTAGCGCGGCAGGTGAACACTGAAGCTTTCTTT. Protein sequence: CASSLARQVNTEAFF.

The chain links TRBV7-2 to TRBJ1-5; D gene uncertain. With 3 bases removed from V and 7 bases from J, the gap between germline ends came to 13 bases. Germline lookup yields CDR1 SGHTA and CDR2 FQGNSA. The CDR3 spans 14 residues. CDR3 bases: TGTGCCAGCAGCTTCGGCTTGAAAGGACAGCCCCAGCATTTT. Translated, it gives CASSFGLKGQPQHF.

This rearrangement joins TRBV7-9 to TRBJ2-7; D remains unclear. Trimming took 5 bases from V and 7 from J, leaving 15 bases between them. From germline, CDR1 is SEHNR and CDR2 FQNEAQ (reference sequence). There are 13 residues in the CDR3. CDR3 nucleotides: TGTGCCAGCAGCAAATCGAACCCGTATGAGCAGTACTTC. Its protein is CASSKSNPYEQYF.

V and J are TRBV19 and TRBJ1-2, with D uncertain. CDR1 LNHDA and CDR2 SQIVND come from the germline V gene (reference sequence). The CDR3 is made up of 15 amino acids. The germline V and J ends were trimmed by 1 base and 5 bases, with 14 bases remaining between them. The CDR3 protein is CASSIGGQSLYGYTF. The CDR3 nucleotides read TGTGCCAGTAGTATAGGAGGGCAGAGCCTTTATGGCTACACCTTC. The variable domain in full, with the rest retrieved from reference TRBV19 and TRBJ1-2, is DGGITQSPKYLFRKEGQNVTLSCEQNLNHDAMYWYRQDPGQGLRLIYYSQIVNDFQKGDIAEGYSVSREKKESFPLTVTSAQKNPTAFYLCASSIGGQSLYGYTFGSGTRLTVV.

This clone appeared once. This chain connects TRBV5-6 to TRBJ1-5, with 7 bases fitting TRBD1. The CDR3 has 13 amino acids. Losses at the gene ends were 3 bases for V and 6 bases for J; bases not matched to a gene: 3. Germline lookup yields CDR1 SGHDT and CDR2 YYEEEE. The DNA for the CDR3 is TGTGCCAGCAGCTACCAGGGGGTTCAGCCCCAGCATTTT. Its translation: CASSYQGVQPQHF.

The rearrangement uses TRBV5-4 and TRBJ2-7, with 9 nucleotides matching TRBD2. This CDR3 contains 15 residues. Trimming at V came to 0 bases and at J to 2 bases, leaving 3 bases not matched to a gene. The germline gives CDR1 SGHNT, CDR2 YYREEE (reference sequence). The CDR3 DNA sequence: TGTGCCAGCAGCTTGGGTGGCGGGGGGGCCTACGAGCAGTACTTC. Translating gives CASSLGGGGAYEQYF. Using reference TRBV5-4 and TRBJ2-7 for the parts outside the CDR3, the full variable domain is ETGVTQSPTHLIKTRGQQVTLRCSSQSGHNTVSWYQQALGQGPQFIFQYYREEENGRGNFPPRFSGLQFPNYSSELNVNALELDDSALYLCASSLGGGGAYEQYFGPGTRLTVT.

The CDR3 loop is CASSLNGDSGANVLTF. The CDR3 DNA reads as TGCGCCAGCAGCTTGAACGGAGACTCTGGGGCCAACGTCCTGACTTTC. V and J are TRBV5-1 and TRBJ2-6; D ambiguous. In germline, CDR1 is SGHRS, CDR2 YFSETQ. CDR3 length equals 16 residues. V lost 1 base, J lost 0 bases, and 8 bases lay in between.

This chain joins TRBV10-3 and TRBJ1-1; 10 nucleotides match TRBD1. Germline loops: CDR1 ENHRY, CDR2 SYGVKD. Germline trimming cut 4 bases from V and 4 bases from J; bases unmatched to any gene: 3. The CDR3 has 14 residues. The CDR3 DNA follows: TGTGCCATCAGTGGGACAGGGGGGCTCACTGAAGCTTTCTTT. It codes for CAISGTGGLTEAFF.

This clone was counted a single time. This chain connects TRBV5-1 to TRBJ1-1; the D is unclear. The CDR3 length is 15 residues. The V gene lost 0 bases and the J gene lost 2 bases, with 11 bases spanning the gap. From germline, CDR1 is SGHRS and CDR2 YFSETQ. CDR3 region: CASSLGSHTNTEAFF. In DNA form, the CDR3 reads TGCGCCAGCAGCTTGGGTTCCCACACAAACACTGAAGCTTTCTTT. The full variable domain, its missing parts supplied by reference TRBV5-1 and TRBJ1-1, is KAGVTQTPRYLIKTRGQQVTLSCSPISGHRSVSWYQQTPGQGLQFLFEYFSETQRNKGNFPGRFSGRQFSNSRSEMNVSTLELGDSALYLCASSLGSHTNTEAFFGQGTRLTVV.

The sample holds a few counts of this clone. V gene TRBV5-4 combines with J gene TRBJ1-2; D is ambiguous. The CDR3 totals 15 residues. Trimming cost V 4 bases and J 7 bases, with 20 bases left between them. The germline V gene encodes CDR1 SGHNT and CDR2 YYREEE (reference sequence). CDR3 in DNA: TGTGCCAGCAGCGACCCGGTTGTGAGGGCGGTTGGCTACACCTTC. It yields the protein CASSDPVVRAVGYTF.

The V call is TRBV28, the J call TRBJ1-1; 7 nucleotides match TRBD1. The CDR3 loop spans 14 amino acids. V lost 10 bases, J lost 1 base, and 9 bases stayed unmatched. Per germline, CDR1 MDHEN and CDR2 SYDVKM. DNA for the CDR3: TGTGCCATCCTACAGGGGACGGAGAACACTGAAGCTTTCTTT. Translation: CAILQGTENTEAFF.

The chain uses TRBV5-1 and TRBJ1-4; D perhaps matches TRBD1 (5 bases). The germline V gene has CDR1 SGHRS and CDR2 YFSETQ. The V and J ends lost 0 bases and 4 bases respectively, with 10 bases between them. CDR3 length: 15 amino acids. For the CDR3, the DNA is TGCGCCAGCAGCTTGGGTATAGGGGATAATGAAAAACTGTTTTTT. It specifies CASSLGIGDNEKLFF.

The rearrangement uses TRBV11-2 and TRBJ2-5; maybe TRBD2 (6 bases). CDR1 SGHAT and CDR2 FQNNGV come from the germline V gene. The CDR3 loop spans 13 amino acids. V was trimmed by 5 bases and J by 3 bases, leaving 10 bases between them. The CDR3, as DNA: TGTGCCAGCAGCGTCGGACTAAAAGAGACCCAGTACTTC. This codes for CASSVGLKETQYF.

This clone was observed once. The chain employs TRBV9 and TRBJ1-3; no reliable D call. The germline V gene has CDR1 SGDLS and CDR2 YYNGEE. The CDR3 runs 16 residues. The germline V and J ends were trimmed by 0 bases and 0 bases, with 10 bases remaining between them. The CDR3 DNA reads as TGTGCCAGCAGCGTAGCTACGGCCCGCTCTGGAAACACCATATATTTT. Translated: CASSVATARSGNTIYF.

The CDR3, as DNA: TGTGCCAGTAAAGACAACAGCAATCAGCCCCAGCATTTT. Amino acids: CASKDNSNQPQHF. The V gene is TRBV19, the J gene TRBJ1-5, with D unclear. CDR1 is LNHDA and CDR2 is SQIVND in the germline V gene (reference sequence). The CDR3 runs to 13 residues. Trimming left V 7 bases short and J 1 base short, with 8 bases between.

This clone was seen only a few times. The chain uses TRBV7-2 and TRBJ2-7, with a possible D match to TRBD2 (5 bases). V lost 2 bases and J 0 bases, leaving 5 bases between the germline ends. The V gene's germline CDR1 is SGHTA and CDR2 FQGNSA. The CDR3 is 13 residues long. The CDR3 region is CASSLRGSYEQYF. CDR3 sequence (DNA): TGTGCCAGCAGCTTACGGGGCTCCTACGAGCAGTACTTC.

V usage is TRBV11-2 and J usage is TRBJ2-5; 13 positions match TRBD2. Per germline, CDR1 SGHAT and CDR2 FQNNGV. The CDR3 has 16 residues. V lost 2 bases to trimming and J lost 1 base; unmatched junction nucleotides: 1. CDR3 amino acids: CASSLRLAGGQETQYF. The CDR3 region has the DNA TGTGCCAGCAGCTTACGACTAGCGGGGGGCCAAGAGACCCAGTACTTC. Filled out from reference TRBV11-2 and TRBJ2-5, the complete variable domain reads EAGVAQSPRYKIIEKRQSVAFWCNPISGHATLYWYQQILGQGPKLLIQFQNNGVVDDSQLPKDRFSAERLKGVDSTLKIQPAKLEDSAVYLCASSLRLAGGQETQYFGPGTRLLVL.

The V and J genes are TRBV11-3 and TRBJ1-1; no definite D call. Trimming removed 2 bases at V and 2 bases at J, with 6 bases between. Germline-derived CDR1 and CDR2 are SGHNT and YENEEA. The CDR3 extends over 13 amino acids. CDR3 amino acids: CASSLSGNTEAFF. CDR3 DNA: TGTGCCAGCAGCTTATCTGGAAACACTGAAGCTTTCTTT.

The V and J genes are TRBV19 and TRBJ2-7; D tentatively fits TRBD1 or TRBD2 (5 bases each). V was cut by 1 base and J by 2 bases, with 12 bases left in between. The CDR3 is 15 amino acids. Germline V gene sequence: CDR1 LNHDA, CDR2 SQIVND (reference sequence). The CDR3 here is CASSIAGTATYEQYF. In DNA form, the CDR3 reads TGTGCCAGTAGTATAGCGGGGACGGCGACCTACGAGCAGTACTTC.

The chain links TRBV6-1 to TRBJ2-6; D is undetermined. With 0 bases removed from V and 4 bases from J, the gap between germline ends came to 1 base. There are 13 residues in the CDR3. In germline, CDR1 is MNHNS, CDR2 SASEGT. CDR3 residues: CASSEAGANVLTF. The CDR3 nucleotides read TGTGCCAGCAGTGAAGCAGGGGCCAACGTCCTGACTTTC.

The chain carries TRBV9 and TRBJ2-3; 9 bases agree with TRBD2. This CDR3 comprises 17 residues. Germline V gene sequence: CDR1 SGDLS, CDR2 YYNGEE. V shed 4 bases and J 2 bases; nucleotides not matched to a gene: 11. The CDR3 here is CASSPRGSGRNTDTQYF. CDR3 DNA sequence: TGTGCCAGCAGCCCCCGTGGTAGCGGGAGAAACACAGATACGCAGTATTTT.

This clone was counted a few times. This sequence joins TRBV10-3 and TRBJ2-5; 11 bases are shared with TRBD1. The CDR3 runs to 16 residues. Germline-derived CDR1 and CDR2 are ENHRY and SYGVKD. Losses at the gene ends were 3 bases for V and 1 base for J; bases not matched to a gene: 4. CDR3 DNA sequence: TGTGCCATCAGTGAAGGGGGGACAGGGGGCCAAGAGACCCAGTACTTC. This encodes CAISEGGTGGQETQYF.

V is TRBV4-3 and J is TRBJ1-2; D gene ambiguous. V lost 0 bases and J lost 8, with 19 bases in between. Germline V gene lookup returns CDR1 LGHNA and CDR2 YSLEER. This CDR3 is built from 16 residues. The CDR3 sequence is CASSQDLGKKRYGYTF. Here the CDR3 DNA reads TGCGCCAGCAGCCAAGATCTGGGGAAAAAACGGTACGGCTACACCTTC.